The 8 T cell receptor beta chains listed next were all sequenced from one sample in a study of cytomegalovirus exposure and HLA in healthy donors. Use of 60 Vbeta and 13 Jbeta primers characterized the PCR. The repertoire was sequenced with immunoSEQ multiplex PCR; TCRdb's copy has only in-frame clones and lacks some. The profile covers 120,000 or so clones, with 75% to 90% appearing a single time and more than 7% taken by the ten largest. The material sequenced was PBMCs. These receptors all come from a female donor in good health and CMV-seropositive.

This clone appeared a single time. The chain links TRBV10-3 to TRBJ1-6, with TRBD1 matching 7 bases. The CDR3 contains 13 residues. CDR1 and CDR2 from the germline V gene are ENHRY and SYGVKD. V shed 6 bases, J shed 10 bases, and the junction held 6 bases outside the gene matches. CDR3 nucleotide sequence: TGTGCCATCAGAGAGACAGGGCTCTCACCCCTCCACTTT. It encodes CAIRETGLSPLHF.

The chain has TRBV6-6 and TRBJ2-1, with a possible D match to TRBD2 (6 bases). This CDR3 is 16 amino acids long. Germline-derived CDR1 and CDR2 are MNHNY and SVGAGI (reference sequence). Trimming removed 2 bases from V and 9 bases from J, with 20 bases in between. CDR3 in amino acids: CASSYGVEARGGEQFF. The CDR3 DNA is TGTGCCAGCAGTTACGGGGTAGAGGCCCGGGGAGGTGAGCAGTTCTTC.

V usage is TRBV30 and J usage is TRBJ1-6, with 9 bases aligning to TRBD1. Germline V lookup: CDR1 GTSNPN, CDR2 SVGIG (reference sequence). CDR3 size: 13 residues. Trimming cost V 8 bases and J 11 bases; bases outside gene matches: 10. CDR3 DNA sequence: TGTGCCGGGTCCGGGACAGGGAATCCACCCCTCCACTTT. Protein product: CAGSGTGNPPLHF.

The CDR3 DNA reads as TGTGCCAGCAGTGTGGCGGCAACCTACGAGCAGTACTTC. Its protein is CASSVAATYEQYF. The rearrangement links TRBV2 to TRBJ2-7; D uncertain. The CDR3 runs 13 residues. Germline lookup yields CDR1 SNHLY and CDR2 FYNNEI. V lost 4 bases to trimming and J lost 2 bases, with 9 bases between them.

This chain uses TRBV27 with TRBJ1-1, with 8 bases aligning to TRBD1. The germline V gene has CDR1 MNHEY and CDR2 SMNVEV (reference sequence). The V gene end was trimmed by 6 bases and the J gene end by 11 bases; junction bases not matched to a gene: 11. This CDR3 region has 13 residues. The chain's CDR3 is CASRRTGPGIAFF. CDR3 nucleotide sequence: TGTGCCAGCAGGCGGACAGGGCCAGGGATCGCTTTCTTT.

This chain joins TRBV10-2 and TRBJ1-1; D gene unclear. Per germline, CDR1 WSHSY and CDR2 SAAADI. V shed 5 bases and J shed 1 base, with 14 bases lying between them. This CDR3 has 15 amino acids. The CDR3: CASSLWSQGNTEAFF. DNA for the CDR3: TGCGCCAGCAGTCTATGGAGCCAAGGGAACACTGAAGCTTTCTTT.

The V call is TRBV5-1, the J call TRBJ2-5, with a tentative D call TRBD1 (6 bases). In germline, CDR1 is SGHRS, CDR2 YFSETQ. The length of the CDR3 is 14 residues. The germline V and J ends were trimmed by 5 bases and 1 base, with 12 bases remaining between them. CDR3 sequence reads: CASREQTGQETQYF. CDR3 nucleotide sequence: TGCGCCAGCAGGGAGCAGACAGGCCAAGAGACCCAGTACTTC. Complete variable domain (other parts from reference TRBV5-1 and TRBJ2-5): KAGVTQTPRYLIKTRGQQVTLSCSPISGHRSVSWYQQTPGQGLQFLFEYFSETQRNKGNFPGRFSGRQFSNSRSEMNVSTLELGDSALYLCASREQTGQETQYFGPGTRLLVL.

The rearrangement joins TRBV19 to TRBJ2-3; 9 positions agree with TRBD2. V lost 11 bases to trimming and J lost 2 bases; unmatched junction nucleotides: 5. This CDR3 region has 13 residues. Germline assignment: CDR1 LNHDA and CDR2 SQIVND (reference sequence). The CDR3 DNA reads TGTGCCCCACTAGCGGGCCTCACAGATACGCAGTATTTT. As protein: CAPLAGLTDTQYF.